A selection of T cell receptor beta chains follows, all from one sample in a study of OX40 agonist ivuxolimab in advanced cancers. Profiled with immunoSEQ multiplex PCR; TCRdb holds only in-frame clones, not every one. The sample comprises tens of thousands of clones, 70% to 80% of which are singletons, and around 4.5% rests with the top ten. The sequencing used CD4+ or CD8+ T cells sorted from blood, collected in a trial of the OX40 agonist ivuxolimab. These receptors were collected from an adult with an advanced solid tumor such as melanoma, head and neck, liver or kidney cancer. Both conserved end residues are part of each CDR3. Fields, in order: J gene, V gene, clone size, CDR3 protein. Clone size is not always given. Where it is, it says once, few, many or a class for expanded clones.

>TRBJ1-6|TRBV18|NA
CASYEFQSSYNSPLHF
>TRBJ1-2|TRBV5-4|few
CASTSGGVGEVGGYTF
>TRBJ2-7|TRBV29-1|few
CSVGLAGGPLEQYF
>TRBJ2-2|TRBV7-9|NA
CASRGAGTAGELFF
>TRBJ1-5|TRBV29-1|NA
CSVAWTGNQPQHF
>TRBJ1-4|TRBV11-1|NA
CASSLWTGSHEKLFF
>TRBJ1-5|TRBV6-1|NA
CASSERRTGGINNQPQHF
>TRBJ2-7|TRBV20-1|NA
CSATGAYEQYF
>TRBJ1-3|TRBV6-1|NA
CASSERGSLAGNTIYF
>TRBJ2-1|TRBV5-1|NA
CASSWQLAGNYEQFF
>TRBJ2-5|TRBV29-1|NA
CSARHPQETQYF
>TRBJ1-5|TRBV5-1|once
CASSFDSGGGQPQHF
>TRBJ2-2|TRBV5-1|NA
CASGWGAPSGELFF
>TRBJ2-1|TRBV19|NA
CASSLRWGSGSPHEQFF
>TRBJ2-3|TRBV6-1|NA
CASSETKLDTQYF
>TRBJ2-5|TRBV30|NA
CAWRGIQETQYF
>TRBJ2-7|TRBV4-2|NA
CASSQEKFRTDEYEQYF
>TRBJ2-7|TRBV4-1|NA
CASSQVVGYEQYF
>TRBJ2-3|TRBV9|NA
CASSPGLTVSSPDTQYF
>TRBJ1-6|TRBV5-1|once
CASSLVTNNSPLHF
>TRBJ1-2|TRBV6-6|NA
CASSPARQGSHGYTF
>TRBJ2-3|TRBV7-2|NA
CASSVGAGGDTQYF
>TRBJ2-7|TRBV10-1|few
CASSVSRNPYEQYF
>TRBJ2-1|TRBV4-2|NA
CASSQDFSESYNEQFF
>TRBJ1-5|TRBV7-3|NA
CASSLGSGQPQHF
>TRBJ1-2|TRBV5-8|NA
CASTSGVNNYGYTF
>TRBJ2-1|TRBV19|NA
CASSIRRDGSRADEQFF
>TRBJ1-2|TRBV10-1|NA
CAPGGTGPWYYGYTF
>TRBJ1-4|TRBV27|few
CASSLRTGRKNEKLFF
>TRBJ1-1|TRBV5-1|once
CASRGNEGTNTEAFF
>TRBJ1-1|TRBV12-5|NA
CASGLVGGRRTEAFF
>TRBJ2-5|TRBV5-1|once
CASSLAGGALQETQYF
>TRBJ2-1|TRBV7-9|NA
CASSPKRGGRVEQFF
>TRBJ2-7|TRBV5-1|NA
CASSLVVSPYEQYF
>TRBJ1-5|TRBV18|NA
CASSSQGASPNQPQHF
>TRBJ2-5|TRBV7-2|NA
CASRWDRDGETQYF
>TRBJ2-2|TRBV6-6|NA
CASSLGLAGTGELFF
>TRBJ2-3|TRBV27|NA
CASSPSITDTQYF
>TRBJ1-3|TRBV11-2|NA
CASSKGQLSSGNTIYF
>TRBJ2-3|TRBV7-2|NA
CASSRTSGGARTDTQYF
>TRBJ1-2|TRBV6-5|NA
CASSEGVYGYTF
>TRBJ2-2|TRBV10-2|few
CASRGDRLTGELFF
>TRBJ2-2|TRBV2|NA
CASSEDHRNGELFF
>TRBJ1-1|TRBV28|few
CASRLGGTEAFF
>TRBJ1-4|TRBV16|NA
CASSLRGDSSSEKLFF
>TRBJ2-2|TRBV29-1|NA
CSAEPDGNTGELFF
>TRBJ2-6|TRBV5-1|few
CASSSGTGAGANVLTF
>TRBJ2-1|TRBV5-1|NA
CASSTNSGRVHEQFF
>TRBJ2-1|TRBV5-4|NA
CASSPWGQSGNEQFF
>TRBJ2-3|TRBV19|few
CASRPGTRWGTDTQYF
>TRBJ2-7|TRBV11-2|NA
CASSQVIRDSSYEQYF
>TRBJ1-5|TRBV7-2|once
CASSPTGGGNQPQHF
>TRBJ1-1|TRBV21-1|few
CASSITGTGTEEAFF